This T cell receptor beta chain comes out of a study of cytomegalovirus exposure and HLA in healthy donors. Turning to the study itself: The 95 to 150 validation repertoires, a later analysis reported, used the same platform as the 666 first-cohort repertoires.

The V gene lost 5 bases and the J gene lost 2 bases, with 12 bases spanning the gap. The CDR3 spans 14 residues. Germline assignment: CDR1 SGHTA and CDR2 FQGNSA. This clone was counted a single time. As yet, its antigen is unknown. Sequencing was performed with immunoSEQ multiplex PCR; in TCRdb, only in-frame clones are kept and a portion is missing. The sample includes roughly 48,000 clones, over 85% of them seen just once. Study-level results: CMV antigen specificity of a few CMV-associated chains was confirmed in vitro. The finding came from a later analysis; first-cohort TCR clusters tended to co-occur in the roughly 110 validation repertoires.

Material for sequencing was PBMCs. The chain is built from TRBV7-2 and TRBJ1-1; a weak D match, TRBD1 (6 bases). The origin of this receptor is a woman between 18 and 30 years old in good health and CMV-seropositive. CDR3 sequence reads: CASSPSGGNTEAFF. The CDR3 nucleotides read TGTGCCAGCAGCCCGTCGGGGGGCAACACTGAAGCTTTCTTT.